The clone carrying this T cell receptor (beta chain) was recorded at least ten times. Its specificity is not known. During its preparation, the TCRbeta library received unique molecular identifiers. TCRdb reprocessed the PCR reads via MiXCR and lists one record per CDR3 protein. The sample yields 800,000 to 1,000,000 distinct CDR3 sequences, under 30% seen once. This sample is part of a study of T-cell reconstitution after alpha-beta-depleted transplantation in children. Findings of the study overall: Surviving recipient T cells and thymic progenitors underlay high day-60 TCRbeta diversity in some patients. One year after transplant, T-cell counts and diversity came mostly from newly produced T cells. Roughly two months post-transplant, alpha-beta T cells reportedly originated from several hundred graft clones that had expanded.

V lost 1 base to trimming and J lost 0 bases, with 3 bases between them. In germline, CDR1 is LGHDT, CDR2 YNNKEL (reference sequence). The CDR3 has 13 amino acids. The sample in question was PBMCs, mostly from graft donor cells, obtained 360 days after TCRalphabeta/CD19-depleted stem cell transplant. The sequence was collected from a boy under two years old who had a stem cell transplant for SCID, so the T cells may come from the graft donor. The chain combines TRBV3-1 with TRBJ1-1; no reliable D call. CDR3: CASSQALNTEAFF. Here the CDR3 DNA reads TGTGCCAGCAGCCAAGCCCTGAACACTGAAGCTTTCTTT.